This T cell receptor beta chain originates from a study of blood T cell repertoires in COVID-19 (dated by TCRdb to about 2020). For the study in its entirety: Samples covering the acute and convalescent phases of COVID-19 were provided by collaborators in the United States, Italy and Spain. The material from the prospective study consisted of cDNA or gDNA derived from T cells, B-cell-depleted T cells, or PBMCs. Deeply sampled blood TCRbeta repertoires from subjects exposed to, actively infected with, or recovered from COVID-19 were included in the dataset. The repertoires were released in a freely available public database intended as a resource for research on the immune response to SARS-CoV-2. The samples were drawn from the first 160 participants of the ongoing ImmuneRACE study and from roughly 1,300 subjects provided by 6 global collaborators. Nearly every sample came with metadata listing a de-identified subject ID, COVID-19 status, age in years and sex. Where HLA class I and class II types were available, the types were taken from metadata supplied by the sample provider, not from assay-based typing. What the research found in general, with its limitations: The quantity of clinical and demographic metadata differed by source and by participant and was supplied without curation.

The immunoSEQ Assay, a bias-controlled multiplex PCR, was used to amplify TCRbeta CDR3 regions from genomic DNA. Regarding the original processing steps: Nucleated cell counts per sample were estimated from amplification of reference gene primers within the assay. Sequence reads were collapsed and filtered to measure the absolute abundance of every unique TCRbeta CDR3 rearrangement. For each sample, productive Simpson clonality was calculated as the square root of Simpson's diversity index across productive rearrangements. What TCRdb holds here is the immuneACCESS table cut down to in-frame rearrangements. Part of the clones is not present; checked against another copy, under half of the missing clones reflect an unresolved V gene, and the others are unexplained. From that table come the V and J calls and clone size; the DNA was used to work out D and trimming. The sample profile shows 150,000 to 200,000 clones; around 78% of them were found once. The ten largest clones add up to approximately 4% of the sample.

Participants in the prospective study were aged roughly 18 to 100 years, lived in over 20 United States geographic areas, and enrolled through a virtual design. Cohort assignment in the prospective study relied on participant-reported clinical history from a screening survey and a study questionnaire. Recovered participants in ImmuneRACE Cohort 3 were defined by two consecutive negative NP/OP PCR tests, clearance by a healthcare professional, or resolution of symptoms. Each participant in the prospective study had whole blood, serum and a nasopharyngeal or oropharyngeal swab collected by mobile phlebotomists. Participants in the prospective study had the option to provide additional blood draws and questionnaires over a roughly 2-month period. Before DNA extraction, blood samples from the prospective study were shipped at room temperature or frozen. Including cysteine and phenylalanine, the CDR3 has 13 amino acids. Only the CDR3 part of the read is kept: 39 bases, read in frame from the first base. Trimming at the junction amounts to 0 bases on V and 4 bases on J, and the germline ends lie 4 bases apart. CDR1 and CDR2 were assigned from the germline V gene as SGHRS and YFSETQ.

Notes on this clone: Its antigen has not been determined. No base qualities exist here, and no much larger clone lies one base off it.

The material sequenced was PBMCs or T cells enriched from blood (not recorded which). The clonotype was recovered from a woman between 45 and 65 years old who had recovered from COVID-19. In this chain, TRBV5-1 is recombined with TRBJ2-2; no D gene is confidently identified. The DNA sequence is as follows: TGCGCCAGCAGCTTGGCGGGCACCGGGGAGCTGTTTTTT. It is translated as CASSLAGTGELFF.